The 22 T cell receptor beta chains given below trace back to one sample, sequenced in a study of molecular identifiers for immune sequencing clone quantification. TCRdb passed the PCR reads through MiXCR, listing each CDR3 protein once. Of fewer than 350,000 distinct CDR3 sequences listed, over 20% are singletons. The source material was naive CD8+ T cells from blood, with Jurkat cell RNA spiked in. Subset given: FACS-sorted CD8+CD4-CCR7+CD45RA+ naive T cells. The origin of the receptors is a human donor in good health. Some libraries in this study had Jurkat cell RNA spiked in.

The table lists this clonotype with a few counts. This chain uses TRBV18 with TRBJ2-7; 10 bases align to TRBD1. The germline V gene has CDR1 KGHSH and CDR2 LQKENI. After removal of 6 bases from V and 2 bases from J, the junction contained 10 bases not matched to a gene. The CDR3 is made up of 16 amino acids. CDR3 in amino acids: CASSQPGTGVPYEQYF. For the CDR3, the DNA is TGTGCCAGCTCCCAACCAGGGACAGGGGTTCCCTACGAGCAGTACTTC.

V and J are TRBV7-9 and TRBJ2-5; possibly TRBD2 for D (6 bases). The germline V gene encodes CDR1 SEHNR and CDR2 FQNEAQ (reference sequence). The CDR3 runs 14 residues. V was clipped by 5 bases and J by 2 bases, with 12 bases between them. CDR3 in amino acids: CASSLPLAQETQYF. DNA for the CDR3: TGTGCCAGCAGCCTCCCCCTAGCGCAAGAGACCCAGTACTTC.

This clonotype was counted a few times. This sequence joins TRBV6-2 or TRBV6-3 and TRBJ2-3; 8 nucleotides agree with TRBD2. Looked up from germline, CDR1 is MNHEY and CDR2 is SVGEGT. The J segment lost 1 base and the V segment lost 5 bases, leaving 5 bases of the junction unmatched. The CDR3 runs 15 residues. The CDR3 region is CASSTSGRRTDTQYF. The DNA for the CDR3 is TGTGCCAGCAGTACTAGCGGCCGACGCACAGATACGCAGTATTTT.

To note about this clonotype: Just one base apart from a much larger clone, this may be a read error. The rearrangement joins TRBV29-1 to TRBJ1-5; no reliable D call. The CDR3 totals 13 residues. The V gene's germline CDR1 is SQVTM and CDR2 ANQGSEA. The CDR3 bases are TGCAGCGTGGCCCCCGGGAGCAATCGGCCCCAGCATTTT. This codes for CSVAPGSNRPQHF.

At least ten counts were recorded for this clonotype. V usage is TRBV6-1 and J usage is TRBJ2-7; D not certain. The germline V gene has CDR1 MNHNS and CDR2 SASEGT. This CDR3 comprises 12 residues. Trimming shortened V by 2 bases and J by 6 bases, and 8 bases separated the two germline ends. The CDR3 bases are TGTGCCAGCAGTGAACCCATAAGCGAGCAGTACTTC. This codes for CASSEPISEQYF.

This clonotype occurred once. This may be a read error, as it is one base from a much larger clone. V gene TRBV29-1 combines with J gene TRBJ2-3; perhaps TRBD2 as D (5 bases). V was trimmed by 5 bases and J by 10 bases, leaving 16 bases between them. Germline V lookup: CDR1 SQVTM, CDR2 ANQGSEA. The length of the CDR3 is 12 residues. The CDR3 region has the DNA TGCAGCGTTCGCGAGCTCGAGGGTCCGCAGTATTTT. It encodes CSVRELEGPQYF.

For this clonotype: Just one base apart from a much larger clone, this may be a read error. Since no conserved phenylalanine or tryptophan closes the CDR3, a read error is the likely cause. The rearrangement uses TRBV5-3 and TRBJ1-1, with no clear D. TRBV5-3 belongs to the ORF category, with a function that is uncertain. CDR3 size: 14 residues. The CDR3 protein is CASSLAQLNTEAFL. The CDR3 coding sequence is TGTGCCAGCAGCTTGGCACAGTTGAACACTGAAGCTTTCCTT.

This chain connects TRBV20-1 to TRBJ2-7; tentative D call: TRBD1 (5 bases). CDR1 is DFQATT and CDR2 is SNEGSKA in the germline V gene (reference sequence). Trimming stripped 1 base from V and 6 bases from J, with 13 bases between. CDR3 size: 13 residues. For the CDR3, the DNA is TGCAGTGCTAGAGGCGACGACAGCTGCGAGCAGTACTTC. Encoded protein: CSARGDDSCEQYF.

A remark on this clonotype: A much bigger clone sits one base away, suggesting this may be a read error. The chain combines TRBV20-1 with TRBJ2-3; D is possibly TRBD2 (6 bases). Germline CDR1 DFQATT, CDR2 SNEGSKA (reference sequence). The CDR3 totals 16 residues. The CDR3: CSAGDPSSASTDTQYF. The CDR3 region has the DNA TGCAGTGCTGGAGATCCTTCTAGCGCTAGCACAGATACGCAGTATTTT.

This clonotype showed up many times. The gene calls are TRBV4-3 and TRBJ2-7; D may be TRBD2 (6 bases). V lost 0 bases to trimming and J lost 1 base, with 10 bases between them. CDR1 and CDR2 from the germline V gene are LGHNA and YSLEER. The CDR3 contains 15 residues. The CDR3 DNA reads TGCGCCAGCAGCCAAGAGCGGGACGGGTCCTACGAGCAGTACTTC. Protein: CASSQERDGSYEQYF.

The sample holds a few counts of this clonotype. The CDR3 loop is CSARDEVEGYEQYF. CDR3 DNA: TGCAGTGCTAGAGATGAGGTAGAAGGGTACGAGCAGTACTTC. The chain recombines TRBV20-1 with TRBJ2-7; D is unresolved. Germline V gene lookup returns CDR1 DFQATT and CDR2 SNEGSKA (reference sequence). The CDR3 is 14 amino acids. The ends were cut back, 0 bases at V and 4 bases at J, with 13 bases in the middle.

V gene TRBV7-2 combines with J gene TRBJ2-3; the match to TRBD2 covers 10 bases. J lost 4 bases, V lost 1 base, and 5 bases had no gene match. CDR3 length: 16 residues. Germline V lookup: CDR1 SGHTA, CDR2 FQGNSA. The CDR3, as DNA: TGTGCCAGCAGCTTAGGAGCGGGGGGGCTCTCAGATACGCAGTATTTT. Its translation is CASSLGAGGLSDTQYF.

On this clonotype: A much larger clone sits a single nucleotide away, making a read error possible. The V and J genes are TRBV2 and TRBJ2-7; 10 bases line up with TRBD2. CDR1 is SNHLY and CDR2 is FYNNEI in the germline V gene. Losses at the gene ends were 3 bases for V and 6 bases for J; bases not matched to a gene: 20. The CDR3 has 19 amino acids. CDR3 nucleotide sequence: TGTGCCAGCAGTGAGCCCCGAGACGCCGGGACTAGCGAGCCTTTCGAGCAGTACTTC. This gives the protein CASSEPRDAGTSEPFEQYF.

This clonotype was found once. The chain uses TRBV5-1 and TRBJ2-7, with D possibly TRBD1 on 6 matching bases. The V end lost 4 bases, the J end lost 5 bases, and 16 bases lay between the germline ends. CDR1 and CDR2 from the germline V gene are SGHRS and YFSETQ. The CDR3 has 14 amino acids. CDR3 residues: CASSAETGLDEQYF. Written as DNA, the CDR3 is TGCGCCAGCAGCGCAGAAACAGGGCTCGACGAGCAGTACTTC.

A remark on this clonotype: A much larger clonotype is one base distant, so this may be a read error. The chain carries TRBV27 and TRBJ2-3; the D is unclear. V dropped 5 bases and J dropped 4 bases, with 10 bases sitting between them. In germline, CDR1 is MNHEY, CDR2 SMNVEV (reference sequence). There are 13 residues in the CDR3. The CDR3, as DNA: TGTGCCAGCAGTCCGAACTACCCAGATACGCAGTATTTT. This encodes CASSPNYPDTQYF.

The chain has TRBV30 and TRBJ2-3, with 8 bases lining up with TRBD1. The V segment lost 2 bases and the J segment 0 bases; nucleotides outside the gene matches: 4. The CDR3 loop spans 15 amino acids. Per germline, CDR1 GTSNPN and CDR2 SVGIG (reference sequence). CDR3 sequence reads: CAWSRTGWSTDTQYF. CDR3 coding DNA: TGTGCCTGGAGTCGGACAGGGTGGAGCACAGATACGCAGTATTTT.

The rearrangement joins TRBV18 to TRBJ1-2, with 9 bases fitting TRBD1. This CDR3 has 14 amino acids. Trimming removed 3 bases from V and 4 bases from J; junction bases left unmatched: 3. The germline gives CDR1 KGHSH, CDR2 LQKENI. For the CDR3, the DNA is TGTGCCAGCTCACCTCGGACAGGGGTCTATGGCTACACCTTC. Translation gives CASSPRTGVYGYTF.

This clonotype was detected only a few times. The chain combines TRBV6-1 with TRBJ1-1; D is undetermined. Germline CDR1 MNHNS, CDR2 SASEGT. V was cut by 2 bases and J by 5 bases, with 6 bases left in between. The CDR3 is made up of 12 amino acids. The CDR3 DNA follows: TGTGCCAGCAGTGAATCCAGAACTGAAGCTTTCTTT. Protein product: CASSESRTEAFF.

Ten or more counts support this clonotype. The chain has TRBV4-1 and TRBJ2-7; the D gene is possibly TRBD2 (6 bases). V was cut by 1 base and J by 4 bases, with 11 bases left in between. Germline CDR1 is MGHRA and CDR2 is YSYEKL. This CDR3 contains 14 residues. The CDR3 coding sequence is TGCGCCAGCAGCCAAGCTCCGGGGGAATACGAGCAGTACTTC. It yields the protein CASSQAPGEYEQYF.

Points on this clonotype: One end of the junction varies from germline; a read error may be responsible. The chain has TRBV7-9 and TRBJ1-1, with 10 positions matching TRBD1. Germline CDR1 is SEHNR and CDR2 is FQNEAQ (reference sequence). The CDR3 is made up of 16 amino acids. The CDR3 sequence: CACSPKEGQGGTEAFF. In nucleotides, the CDR3 is TGTGCCTGCAGCCCGAAGGAAGGACAGGGGGGAACTGAAGCTTTCTTT.

The chain has TRBV29-1 and TRBJ1-2, with 7 bases matching TRBD1. The CDR3 extends over 12 amino acids. In germline, CDR1 is SQVTM, CDR2 ANQGSEA. CDR3 region: CGGWTGLYGYTF. The CDR3 region has the DNA TGCGGCGGCTGGACAGGACTTTATGGCTACACCTTC. Based on the CDR3 plus reference TRBV29-1 and TRBJ1-2, the full variable domain is SAVISQKPSRDICQRGTSLTIQCQVDSQVTMMFWYRQQPGQSLTLIATANQGSEATYESGFVIDKFPISRPNLTFSTLTVSNMSPEDSSIYLCGGWTGLYGYTFGSGTRLTVV.

This clonotype has more than one count but fewer than ten. The rearrangement links TRBV4-1 to TRBJ2-7, with TRBD2 identical over 8 bases. The ends lost 0 bases at V and 4 bases at J; junction bases unmatched: 8. The CDR3 is 16 residues long. In germline, CDR1 is MGHRA, CDR2 YSYEKL. The CDR3 sequence: CASSQDLSSGVYEQYF. Here the CDR3 DNA reads TGCGCCAGCAGCCAAGATCTGAGTAGCGGGGTATACGAGCAGTACTTC.